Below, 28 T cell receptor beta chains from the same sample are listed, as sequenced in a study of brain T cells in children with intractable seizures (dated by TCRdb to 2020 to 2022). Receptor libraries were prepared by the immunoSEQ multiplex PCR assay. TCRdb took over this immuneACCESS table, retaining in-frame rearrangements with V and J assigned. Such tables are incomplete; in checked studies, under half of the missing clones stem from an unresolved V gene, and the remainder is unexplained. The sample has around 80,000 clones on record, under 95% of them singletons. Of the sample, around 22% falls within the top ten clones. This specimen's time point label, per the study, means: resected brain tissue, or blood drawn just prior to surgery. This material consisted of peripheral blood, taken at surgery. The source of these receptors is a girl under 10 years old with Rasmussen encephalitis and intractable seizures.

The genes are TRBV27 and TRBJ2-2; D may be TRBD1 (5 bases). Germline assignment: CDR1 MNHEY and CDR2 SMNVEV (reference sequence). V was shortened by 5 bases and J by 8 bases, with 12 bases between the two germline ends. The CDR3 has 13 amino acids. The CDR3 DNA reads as TGTGCCAGCAGTATTACAGGTTCGGGGGAGCTGTTTTTT. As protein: CASSITGSGELFF.

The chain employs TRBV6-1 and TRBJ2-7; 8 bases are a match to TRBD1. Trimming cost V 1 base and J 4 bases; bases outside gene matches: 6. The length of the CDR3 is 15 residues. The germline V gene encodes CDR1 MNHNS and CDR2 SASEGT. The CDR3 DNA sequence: TGTGCCAGCAGTGAAGGGACAGGGTTTGGGTACGAGCAGTACTTC. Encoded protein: CASSEGTGFGYEQYF.

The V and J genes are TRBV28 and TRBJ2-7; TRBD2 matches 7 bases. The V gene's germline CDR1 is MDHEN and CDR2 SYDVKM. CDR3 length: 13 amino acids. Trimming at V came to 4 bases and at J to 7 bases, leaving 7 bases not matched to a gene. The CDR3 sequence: CASSYGGRGEQYF. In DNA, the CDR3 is TGTGCCAGCAGTTACGGCGGGAGAGGAGAGCAGTACTTC.

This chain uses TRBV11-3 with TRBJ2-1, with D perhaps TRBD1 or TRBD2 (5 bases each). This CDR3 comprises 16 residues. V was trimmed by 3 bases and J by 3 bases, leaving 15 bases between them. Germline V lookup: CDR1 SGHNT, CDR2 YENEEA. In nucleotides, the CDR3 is TGTGCCAGCAGCTTCGGGGCGACAACAGGCTACAATGAGCAGTTCTTC. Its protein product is CASSFGATTGYNEQFF.

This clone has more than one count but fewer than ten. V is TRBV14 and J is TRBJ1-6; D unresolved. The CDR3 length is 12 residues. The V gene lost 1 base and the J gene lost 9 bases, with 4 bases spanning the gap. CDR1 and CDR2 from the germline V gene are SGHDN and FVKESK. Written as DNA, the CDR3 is TGTGCCAGCAGCCAAGGGCCTTCACCCCTCCACTTT. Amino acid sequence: CASSQGPSPLHF.

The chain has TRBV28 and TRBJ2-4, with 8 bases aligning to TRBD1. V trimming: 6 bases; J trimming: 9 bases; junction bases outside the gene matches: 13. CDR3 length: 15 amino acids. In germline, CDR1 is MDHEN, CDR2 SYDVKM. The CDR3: CASRDSGTGSGIQYF. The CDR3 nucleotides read TGTGCCAGCAGGGACTCCGGGACAGGATCTGGCATTCAGTACTTC.

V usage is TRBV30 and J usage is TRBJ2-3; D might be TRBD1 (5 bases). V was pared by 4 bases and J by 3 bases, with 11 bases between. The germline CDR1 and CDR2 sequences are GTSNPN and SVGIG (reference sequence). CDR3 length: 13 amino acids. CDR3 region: CAWTGKGTDTQYF. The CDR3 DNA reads TGTGCCTGGACAGGGAAGGGGACAGATACGCAGTATTTT. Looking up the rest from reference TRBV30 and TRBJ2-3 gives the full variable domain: SQTIHQWPATLVQPVGSPLSLECTVEGTSNPNLYWYRQAAGRGLQLLFYSVGIGQISSEVPQNLSASRPQDRQFILSSKKLLLSDSGFYLCAWTGKGTDTQYFGPGTRLTVL.

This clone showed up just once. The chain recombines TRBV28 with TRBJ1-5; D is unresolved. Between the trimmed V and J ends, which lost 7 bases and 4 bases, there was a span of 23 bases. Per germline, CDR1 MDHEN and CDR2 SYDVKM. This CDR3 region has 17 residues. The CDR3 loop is CASTPPGRILENQPQHF. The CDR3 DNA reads TGTGCCAGCACCCCACCTGGACGAATTCTTGAAAATCAGCCCCAGCATTTT.

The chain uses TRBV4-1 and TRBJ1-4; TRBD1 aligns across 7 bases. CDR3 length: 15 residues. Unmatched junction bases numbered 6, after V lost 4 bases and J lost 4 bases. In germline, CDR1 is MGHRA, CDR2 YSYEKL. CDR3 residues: CASSLTSGGNEKLFF. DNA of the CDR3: TGCGCCAGCAGCCTCACCTCAGGGGGTAATGAAAAACTGTTTTTT.

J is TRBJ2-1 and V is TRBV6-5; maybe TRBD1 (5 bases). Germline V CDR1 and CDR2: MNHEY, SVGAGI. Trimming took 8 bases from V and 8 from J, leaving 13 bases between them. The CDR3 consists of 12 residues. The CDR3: CASLGRQDEQFF. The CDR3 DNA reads TGTGCCAGCCTGGGGCGCCAAGATGAGCAGTTCTTC.

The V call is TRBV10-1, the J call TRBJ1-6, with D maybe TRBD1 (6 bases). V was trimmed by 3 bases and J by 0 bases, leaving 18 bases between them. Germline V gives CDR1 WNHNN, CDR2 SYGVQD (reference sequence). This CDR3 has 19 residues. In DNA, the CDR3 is TGCGCCAGCAGTGACCACCGAGGAACAGGGAGCTCCTATAATTCACCCCTCCACTTT. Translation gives CASSDHRGTGSSYNSPLHF.

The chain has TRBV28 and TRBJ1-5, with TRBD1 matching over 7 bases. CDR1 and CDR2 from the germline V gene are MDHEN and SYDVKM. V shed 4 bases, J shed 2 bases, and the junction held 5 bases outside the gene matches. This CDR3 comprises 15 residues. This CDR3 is CASSSEGAGNQPQHF. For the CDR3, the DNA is TGTGCCAGCAGTTCCGAGGGGGCAGGCAATCAGCCCCAGCATTTT.

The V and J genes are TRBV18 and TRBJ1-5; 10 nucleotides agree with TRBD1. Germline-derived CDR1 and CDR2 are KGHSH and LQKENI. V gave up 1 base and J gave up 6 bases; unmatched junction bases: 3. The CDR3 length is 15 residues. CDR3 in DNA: TGTGCCAGCTCACCACGGGACAGGGGAAGTCAGCCCCAGCATTTT. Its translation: CASSPRDRGSQPQHF.

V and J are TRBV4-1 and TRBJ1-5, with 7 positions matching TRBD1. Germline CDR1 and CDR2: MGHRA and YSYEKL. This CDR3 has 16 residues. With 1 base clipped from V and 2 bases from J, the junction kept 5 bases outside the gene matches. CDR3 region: CASSQVGQGGNQPQHF. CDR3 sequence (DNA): TGCGCCAGCAGCCAAGTGGGTCAGGGGGGCAATCAGCCCCAGCATTTT.

In nucleotides, the CDR3 is TGTGCCAGCAGTGAATGGCGGACAGGGAGGACCCAGTACTTC. Translating it yields CASSEWRTGRTQYF. The chain carries TRBV25-1 and TRBJ2-5; 8 nucleotides line up with TRBD1. Trimming at V came to 1 base and at J to 7 bases, leaving 5 bases not matched to a gene. This CDR3 is built from 14 residues. Germline V gene sequence: CDR1 MGHDK, CDR2 SYGVNS.

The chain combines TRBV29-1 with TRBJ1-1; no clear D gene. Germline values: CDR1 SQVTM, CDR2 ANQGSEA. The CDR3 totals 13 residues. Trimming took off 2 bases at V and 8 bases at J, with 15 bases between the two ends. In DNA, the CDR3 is TGCAGCGTTGAAATATCGGTCCCCGGAGAAGCTTTCTTT. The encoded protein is CSVEISVPGEAFF.

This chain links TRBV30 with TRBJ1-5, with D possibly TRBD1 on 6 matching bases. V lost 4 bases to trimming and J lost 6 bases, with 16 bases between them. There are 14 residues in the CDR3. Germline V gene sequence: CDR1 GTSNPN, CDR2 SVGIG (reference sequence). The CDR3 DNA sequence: TGTGCCTGGACCTCCAGGGGAGGTACTCAGCCCCAGCATTTT. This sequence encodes CAWTSRGGTQPQHF.

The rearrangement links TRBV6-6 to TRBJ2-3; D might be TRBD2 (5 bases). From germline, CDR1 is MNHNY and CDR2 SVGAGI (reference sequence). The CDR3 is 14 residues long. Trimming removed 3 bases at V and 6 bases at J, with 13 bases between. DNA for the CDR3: TGTGCCAGCAGTTATCCCGGGGTAAGGGATACGCAGTATTTT. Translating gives CASSYPGVRDTQYF.

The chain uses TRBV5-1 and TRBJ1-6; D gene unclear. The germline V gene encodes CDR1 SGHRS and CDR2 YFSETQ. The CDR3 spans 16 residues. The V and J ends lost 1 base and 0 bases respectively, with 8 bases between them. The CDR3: CASSLSPSSYNSPLHF. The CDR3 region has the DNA TGCGCCAGCAGCTTGTCCCCCAGCTCCTATAATTCACCCCTCCACTTT.

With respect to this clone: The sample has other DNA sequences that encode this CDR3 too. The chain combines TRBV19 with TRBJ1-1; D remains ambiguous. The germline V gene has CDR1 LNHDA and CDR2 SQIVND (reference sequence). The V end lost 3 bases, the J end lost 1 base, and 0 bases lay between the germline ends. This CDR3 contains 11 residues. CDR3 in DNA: TGTGCCAGTAGTATGAACACTGAAGCTTTCTTT. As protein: CASSMNTEAFF.

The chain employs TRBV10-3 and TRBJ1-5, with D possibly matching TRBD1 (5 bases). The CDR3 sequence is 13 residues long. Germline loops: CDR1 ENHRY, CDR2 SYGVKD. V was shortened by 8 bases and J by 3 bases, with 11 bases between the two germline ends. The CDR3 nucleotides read TGTGCCATCGGGGCAGCTTCCAATCAGCCCCAGCATTTT. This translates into CAIGAASNQPQHF.

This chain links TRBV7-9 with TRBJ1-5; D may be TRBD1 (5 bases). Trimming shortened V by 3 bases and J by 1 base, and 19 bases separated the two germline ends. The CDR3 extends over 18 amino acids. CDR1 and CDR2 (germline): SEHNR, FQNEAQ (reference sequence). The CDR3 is CASSFRDPTGRSNQPQHF. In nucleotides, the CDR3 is TGTGCCAGCAGCTTCAGGGACCCGACGGGACGGAGCAATCAGCCCCAGCATTTT. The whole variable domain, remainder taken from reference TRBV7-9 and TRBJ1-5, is DTGVSQNPRHKITKRGQNVTFRCDPISEHNRLYWYRQTLGQGPEFLTYFQNEAQLEKSRLLSDRFSAERPKGSFSTLEIQRTEQGDSAMYLCASSFRDPTGRSNQPQHFGDGTRLSIL.

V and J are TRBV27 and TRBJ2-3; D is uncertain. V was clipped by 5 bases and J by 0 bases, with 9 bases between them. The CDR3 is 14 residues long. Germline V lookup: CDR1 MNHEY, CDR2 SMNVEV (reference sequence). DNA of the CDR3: TGTGCCAGCAGTCCGACCTTTAGCACAGATACGCAGTATTTT. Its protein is CASSPTFSTDTQYF.

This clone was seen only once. CDR3 region: CASSLLNTGELFF. The CDR3 nucleotides are TGTGCCAGCAGCTTGCTGAACACCGGGGAGCTGTTTTTT. The chain is built from TRBV5-6 and TRBJ2-2; no firm D call. CDR1 and CDR2 from the germline V gene are SGHDT and YYEEEE. V gave up 1 base and J gave up 1 base, with 2 bases separating them. The CDR3 runs to 13 residues.

CDR3 nucleotide sequence: TGTGCCAGCAGCCCGTCGGACACCGGGAATCAGCCCCAGCATTTT. It specifies CASSPSDTGNQPQHF. This rearrangement joins TRBV28 to TRBJ1-5; TRBD1 might be the D (5 bases). Trimming pared 6 bases from V and 4 bases from J, leaving 16 bases between. Germline V gene sequence: CDR1 MDHEN, CDR2 SYDVKM. This CDR3 spans 15 amino acids.

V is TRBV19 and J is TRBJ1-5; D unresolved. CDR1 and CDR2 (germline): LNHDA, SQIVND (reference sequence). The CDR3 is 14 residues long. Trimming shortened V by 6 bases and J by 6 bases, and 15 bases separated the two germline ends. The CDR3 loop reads CASSPVGTSQPQHF. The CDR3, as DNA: TGTGCCAGTAGCCCAGTGGGCACCAGTCAGCCCCAGCATTTT.

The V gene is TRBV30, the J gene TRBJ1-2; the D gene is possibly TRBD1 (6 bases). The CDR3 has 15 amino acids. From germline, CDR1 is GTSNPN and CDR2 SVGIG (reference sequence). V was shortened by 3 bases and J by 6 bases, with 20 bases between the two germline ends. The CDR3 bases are TGTGCCTGGAGCCCGAAGGGGGGGCGCCGGGATGGCTACACCTTC. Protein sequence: CAWSPKGGRRDGYTF. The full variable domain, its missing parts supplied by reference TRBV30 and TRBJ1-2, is SQTIHQWPATLVQPVGSPLSLECTVEGTSNPNLYWYRQAAGRGLQLLFYSVGIGQISSEVPQNLSASRPQDRQFILSSKKLLLSDSGFYLCAWSPKGGRRDGYTFGSGTRLTVV.

The DNA of the CDR3 is TGTGCCAGCAGTTTGGCGGGGGGGAAATTCTCCTACGAGCAGTACTTC. Translation: CASSLAGGKFSYEQYF. The V gene is TRBV28, the J gene TRBJ2-7; 9 bases agree with TRBD2. This CDR3 contains 16 residues. Germline loops: CDR1 MDHEN, CDR2 SYDVKM. The V segment lost 3 bases and the J segment 0 bases; nucleotides outside the gene matches: 6.